Listed below are T cell receptor beta chains from one sample, sequenced in a study of beta chain features in type 1 diabetes. Libraries were prepared by immunoSEQ multiplex PCR; TCRdb keeps only in-frame clonotypes and omits some of them. The repertoire consists of hundreds of thousands of clones, with about 14% occurring once and the leading ten covering approximately 0.099%. The sequenced sample consisted of naive CD4+ T cells from blood. The receptors here all came from a man in his late teens or twenties in good health. Each CDR3 is given with its conserved first and last residue. A D gene is named only where the DNA matches it firmly. Only some rows state a clone size, as once, few, many or a class for expanded clones.

TRBV4-3	TRBJ1-2	-	-	TGCGCCAGCAGCCAAGCACCAGCTGCCGGCCTTAACTATGGCTACACCTTC	CASSQAPAAGLNYGYTF
TRBV6-6	TRBJ1-2	few	-	TGTGCCAGCAGTTACTCCGGGGCTGGTAACTATGGCTACACCTTC	CASSYSGAGNYGYTF
TRBV18	TRBJ2-7	-	TRBD2	TGTGCCAGCTCACCAGTACTAGCGGGGAAATCCTACGAGCAGTACTTC	CASSPVLAGKSYEQYF
TRBV11-2	TRBJ2-1	-	TRBD2	TGTGCCAGCAGCTTATTTCCGGGACTAACTTACAATGAGCAGTTCTTC	CASSLFPGLTYNEQFF
TRBV2	TRBJ2-2	few	-	TGTGCCAGCAGTGAATTACAGGGGCTGTTTTTT	CASSELQGLFF
TRBV5-1	TRBJ2-7	few	-	TGCGCCAGCAGCCCGACTTCCTACGAGCAGTACTTC	CASSPTSYEQYF
TRBV5-1	TRBJ1-1	few	-	TGCGCCAGCAGCCTAGCACCGGCCTCCACTGAAGCTTTCTTT	CASSLAPASTEAFF
TRBV7-9	TRBJ1-1	-	TRBD1	TGTGCCAGCAGCTTGGCGACAGGGGGAGCTTTCTTT	CASSLATGGAFF
TRBV5-4	TRBJ1-2	-	-	TGTGCCAGCAGCTTGTATGGGACATATAACTATGGCTACACCTTC	CASSLYGTYNYGYTF
TRBV15	TRBJ1-2	few	-	TGTGCCACCAGCTTTAGGACAGATCACTATGGCTACACCTTC	CATSFRTDHYGYTF
TRBV7-9	TRBJ1-2	-	-	TGTGCCAGCAGCTTAGGGACAGCCTATGGCTACACCTTC	CASSLGTAYGYTF
TRBV2	TRBJ2-7	-	-	TGTGCCAGTTGGACAATCCTCTCCTACGAGCAGTACTTC	CASWTILSYEQYF
TRBV7-9	TRBJ1-6	few	-	TGTGCCAGCAGCCCAAGCCAGAGGAGCTCCTATAATTCACCCCTCCACTTT	CASSPSQRSSYNSPLHF
TRBV9	TRBJ2-5	few	-	TGTGCCAGCAGCGACCAAGAGACCCAGTACTTC	CASSDQETQYF
TRBV4-2	TRBJ1-1	-	-	TGTGCCAGCAGCCAAGAAGCCCTGGGCACTGAAGCTTTCTTT	CASSQEALGTEAFF
TRBV14	TRBJ2-1	-	TRBD1	TGTGCCAGCAGCAATCCGGGACAGCCCTACAATGAGCAGTTCTTC	CASSNPGQPYNEQFF
TRBV4-1	TRBJ2-1	few	TRBD1	TGCGCCAGCAGAACAGGGGGACTTAGCAATGAGCAGTTCTTC	CASRTGGLSNEQFF
TRBV20-1	TRBJ1-1	-	-	TGCAGTGCCCTTTTAACTGAAGCTTTCTTT	CSALLTEAFF
TRBV4-3	TRBJ1-2	few	-	TGCGCCAGCAGCCAAGACCCGAACCGGGCTGGGGGCTACACCTTC	CASSQDPNRAGGYTF
TRBV7-3	TRBJ2-3	-	TRBD2	TGTGCCAGCAGCTCCCTAGCGGGGGGGAGCACAGATACGCAGTATTTT	CASSSLAGGSTDTQYF
TRBV2	TRBJ1-5	-	-	TGTGCCAGCACCTTCGACGGGGTAGGGCAGCCCCAGCATTTT	CASTFDGVGQPQHF
TRBV29-1	TRBJ2-2	-	-	TGCAGCGTCGCAAGGCGGCTCGGGACCGGGGAGCTGTTTTTT	CSVARRLGTGELFF
TRBV7-2	TRBJ1-5	-	-	TGTGCCAGCAGCTTATCGCCGACAGGAAGCAATCAGCCCCAGCATTTT	CASSLSPTGSNQPQHF
TRBV6-6	TRBJ2-3	-	TRBD2	TGTGCCAGCAGCCGGACTAGCGGGAGTGCAGATACGCAGTATTTT	CASSRTSGSADTQYF
TRBV7-2	TRBJ2-7	few	TRBD1	TGTGCCAGCAGCGCCGGACAGGGGGCCGGAGAGCAGTACTTC	CASSAGQGAGEQYF
TRBV7-2	TRBJ2-6	-	-	TGTGCCAGCAGCTCCTCCAACCACGGGGGTTTTGGGGCCAACGTCCTGACTTTC	CASSSSNHGGFGANVLTF
TRBV28	TRBJ2-5	-	-	TGTGCCAGCAGGGGGGCGAGTCAGGACAGAACCGGAGACTGGTACTTC	CASRGASQDRTGDWYF
TRBV6-1	TRBJ2-7	-	-	TGTGCCAGCAGAGATGCAGGGGGGAGCTACGAGCAGTACTTC	CASRDAGGSYEQYF
TRBV18	TRBJ2-7	many	-	TGTGCCAGCTCACCTTCACAGTCATACGAGCAGTACTTC	CASSPSQSYEQYF